This T cell receptor (beta chain) is drawn from a study of Tregs in tolerant kidney transplant recipients. Libraries were prepared by immunoSEQ multiplex PCR; TCRdb keeps only in-frame clonotypes and omits some of them. This sample's table reports about 2,600 clones. General study findings and limits: The small number of patients limits these findings pending further validation.

This clone is deemed medium-sized by its frequency. Its antigen is not known. The read comes to an end 3 residues before the CDR3 does, leaving the germline J gene to fill in the end. The CDR3 consists of 13 residues. Trimming left V 1 base short and J 6 bases short, with 12 bases between. Per germline, CDR1 GTSNPN and CDR2 SVGIG (reference sequence). Recipient PBMCs carried a CFSE label and met irradiated graft donor PBMCs for approximately 6 days before FACS sorting. The starting material was CD8+ T cells from blood cultured with allogeneic cells, obtained before the transplant. This chain joins TRBV30 and TRBJ1-2; tentative D call: TRBD1 (5 bases). The clonotype was recovered from a human patient who received a combined kidney and bone marrow transplant. Incomplete CDR3 DNA: TGTGCCTGGAGTGAGGCAGGGAGGGATGGC. Translated, it gives CAWSEAGRDG. The whole CDR3 is CAWSEAGRDGYTF.